The present T cell receptor (beta chain) was sequenced within a study of human T cells and chemical hapten exposure. Germline loops: CDR1 SEHNR, CDR2 FQNEAQ (reference sequence). CDR3 length: 17 amino acids. V trimming: 0 bases; J trimming: 3 bases; junction bases outside the gene matches: 5. The library labeled individual cDNA molecules by adding unique molecular identifiers to them. In the authors' workflow: Sequenced samples showed a median of approximately 100,000 TCRs each, with counts running from around 20,000 to 690,000. Each CDR3 protein is one row after TCRdb ran MiXCR on the RACE reads. The V and J calls come from TCRdb's annotation, not from the publication. This repertoire shows fewer than 85,000 distinct CDR3 sequences, about 8.6% found once; its top ten account for about 1.7%. Time point in this sample: healthy volunteer bleed at 6 weeks. Extraction of total RNA was performed on unfractionated whole blood.

The chain recombines TRBV7-9 with TRBJ2-3; 11 nucleotides align to TRBD2. Material: whole blood. The source is a female donor in good health. Some clones in this sample may be carry-over from other donors' samples. CDR3 amino acids: CASSLALAGGSTDTQYF. DNA of the CDR3: TGTGCCAGCAGCTTAGCCCTAGCGGGGGGATCTACAGATACGCAGTATTTT.